Listed here is a single T cell receptor beta chain. The sample contains more than one DNA sequence encoding this CDR3. Data came from immunoSEQ multiplex PCR; TCRdb stores just in-frame clones and leaves some out. The data contain millions of clones, about 92% of them singletons. The sample comes from a study of shared clonotypes between healthy human individuals. CDR1 is MNHEY and CDR2 is SMNVEV in the germline V gene (reference sequence). This CDR3 has 13 residues. Trimming removed 3 bases at V and 4 bases at J, with 10 bases between. CD8 cells regarded as naive lacked CD45RO, were positively chosen for CCR7, and omitted terminally differentiated effector memory CD45RA+ cells.

Sequences were obtained from naive CD8+ T cells from PBMCs. V gene TRBV27 combines with J gene TRBJ2-7; possibly TRBD1 or TRBD2 for D (6 bases each). This TCR was recovered from a young man in good health. Some clones in this sample may be carry-over from other donors' samples. This CDR3 reads CASSFGGRYEQYF. CDR3 sequence (DNA): TGTGCCAGCAGTTTCGGGGGCCGATACGAGCAGTACTTC.